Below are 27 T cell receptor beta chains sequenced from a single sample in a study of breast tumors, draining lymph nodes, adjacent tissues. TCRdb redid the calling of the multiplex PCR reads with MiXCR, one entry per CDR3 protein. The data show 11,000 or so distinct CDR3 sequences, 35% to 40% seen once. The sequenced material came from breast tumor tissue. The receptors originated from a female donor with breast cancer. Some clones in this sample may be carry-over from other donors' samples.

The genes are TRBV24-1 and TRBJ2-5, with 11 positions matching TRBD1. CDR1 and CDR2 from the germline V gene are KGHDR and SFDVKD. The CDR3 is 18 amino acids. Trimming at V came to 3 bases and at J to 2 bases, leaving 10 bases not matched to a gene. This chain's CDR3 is CATSDPGQGGRGQETQYF. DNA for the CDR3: TGTGCCACCAGTGATCCGGGACAGGGGGGAAGAGGGCAAGAGACCCAGTACTTC.

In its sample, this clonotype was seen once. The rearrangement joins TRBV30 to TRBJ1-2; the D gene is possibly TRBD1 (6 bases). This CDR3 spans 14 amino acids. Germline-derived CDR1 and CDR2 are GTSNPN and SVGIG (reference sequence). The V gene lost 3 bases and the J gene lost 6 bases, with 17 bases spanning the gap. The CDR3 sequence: CAWSRAGVNHGYTF. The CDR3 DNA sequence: TGTGCCTGGAGCCGGGCAGGGGTCAACCATGGCTACACCTTC.

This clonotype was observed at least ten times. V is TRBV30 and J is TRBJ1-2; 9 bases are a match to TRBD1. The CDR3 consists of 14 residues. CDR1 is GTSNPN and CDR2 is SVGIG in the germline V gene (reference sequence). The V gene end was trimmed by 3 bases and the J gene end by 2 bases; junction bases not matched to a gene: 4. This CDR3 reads CAWSRTGVNYGYTF. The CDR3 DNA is TGTGCCTGGAGCCGGACAGGGGTCAACTATGGCTACACCTTC.

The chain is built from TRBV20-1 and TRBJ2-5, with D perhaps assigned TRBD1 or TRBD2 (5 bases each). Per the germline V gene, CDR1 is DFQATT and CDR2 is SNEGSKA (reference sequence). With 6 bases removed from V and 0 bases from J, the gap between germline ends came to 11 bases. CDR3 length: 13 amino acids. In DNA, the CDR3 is TGCAGTGCCCTGGGACGGAACCAAGAGACCCAGTACTTC. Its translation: CSALGRNQETQYF.

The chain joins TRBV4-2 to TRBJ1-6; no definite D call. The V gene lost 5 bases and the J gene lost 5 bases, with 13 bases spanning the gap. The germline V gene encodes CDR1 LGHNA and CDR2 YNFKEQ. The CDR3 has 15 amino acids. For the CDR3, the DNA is TGTGCCAGCAGCGATCTAGGGCTCGATAATTCACCCCTCCACTTT. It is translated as CASSDLGLDNSPLHF.

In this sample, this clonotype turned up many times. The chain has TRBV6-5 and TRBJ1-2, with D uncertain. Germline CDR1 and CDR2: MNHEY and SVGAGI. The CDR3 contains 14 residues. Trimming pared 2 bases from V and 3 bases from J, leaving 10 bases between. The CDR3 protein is CASSYDFRDYGYTF. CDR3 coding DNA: TGTGCCAGCAGTTACGACTTTCGGGACTATGGCTACACCTTC.

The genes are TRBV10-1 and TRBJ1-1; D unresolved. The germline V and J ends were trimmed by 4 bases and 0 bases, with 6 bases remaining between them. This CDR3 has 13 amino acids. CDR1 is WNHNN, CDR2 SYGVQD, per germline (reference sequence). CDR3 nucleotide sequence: TGCGCCAGCAGTGTCCAGATGAACACTGAAGCTTTCTTT. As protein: CASSVQMNTEAFF.

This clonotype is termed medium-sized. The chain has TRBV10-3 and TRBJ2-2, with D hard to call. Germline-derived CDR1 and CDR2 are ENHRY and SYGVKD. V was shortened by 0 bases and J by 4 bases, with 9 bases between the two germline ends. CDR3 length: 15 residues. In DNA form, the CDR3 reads TGTGCCATCAGTGAGTCGCAGGTACTCACCGGGGAGCTGTTTTTT. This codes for CAISESQVLTGELFF.

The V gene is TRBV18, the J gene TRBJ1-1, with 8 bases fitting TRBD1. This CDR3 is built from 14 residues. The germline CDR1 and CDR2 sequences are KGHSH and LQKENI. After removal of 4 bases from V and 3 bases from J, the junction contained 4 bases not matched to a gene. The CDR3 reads CASSLTGGDTEAFF. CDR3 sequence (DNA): TGTGCCAGCTCACTCACAGGGGGAGACACTGAAGCTTTCTTT.

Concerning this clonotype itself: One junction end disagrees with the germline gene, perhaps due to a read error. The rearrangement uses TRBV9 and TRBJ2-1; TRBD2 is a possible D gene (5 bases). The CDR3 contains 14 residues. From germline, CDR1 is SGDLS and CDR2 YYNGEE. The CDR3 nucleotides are TGTGCCTGCAGCGCCCAGGAGGCCTTGAATGAGCAGCTCTTC. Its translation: CACSAQEALNEQLF.

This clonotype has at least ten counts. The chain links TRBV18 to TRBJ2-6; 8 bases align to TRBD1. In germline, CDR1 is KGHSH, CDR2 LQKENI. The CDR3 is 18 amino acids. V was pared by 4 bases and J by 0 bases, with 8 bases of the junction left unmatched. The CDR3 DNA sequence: TGTGCCAGCTCACTCCGGACAGGGCTTCTCTCTGGGGCCAACGTCCTGACTTTC. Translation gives CASSLRTGLLSGANVLTF.

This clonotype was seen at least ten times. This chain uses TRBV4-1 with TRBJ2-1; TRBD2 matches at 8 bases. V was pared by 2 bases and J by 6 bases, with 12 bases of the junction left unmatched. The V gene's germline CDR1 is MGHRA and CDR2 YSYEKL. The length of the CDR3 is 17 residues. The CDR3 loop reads CASSQIATAGGFNEQFF. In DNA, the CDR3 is TGCGCCAGCAGCCAAATAGCTACGGCGGGGGGTTTCAATGAGCAGTTCTTC.

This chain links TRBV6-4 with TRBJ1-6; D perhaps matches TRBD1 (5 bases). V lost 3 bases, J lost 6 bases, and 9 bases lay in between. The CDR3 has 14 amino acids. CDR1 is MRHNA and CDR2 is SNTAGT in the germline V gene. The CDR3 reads CASSEGTGNSPLHF. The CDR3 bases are TGTGCCAGCAGTGAGGGGACGGGTAATTCACCCCTCCACTTT.

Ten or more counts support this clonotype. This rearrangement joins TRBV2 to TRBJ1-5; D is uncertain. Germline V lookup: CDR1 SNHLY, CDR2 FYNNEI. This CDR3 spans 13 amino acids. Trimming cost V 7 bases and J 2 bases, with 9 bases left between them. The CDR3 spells CASMESRNQPQHF. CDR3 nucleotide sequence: TGTGCCAGCATGGAGTCGCGCAATCAGCCCCAGCATTTT.

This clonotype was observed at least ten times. CDR3 protein: CASSPGDRGDTQYF. CDR3 coding DNA: TGTGCCAGCAGTCCCGGGGACAGGGGAGATACGCAGTATTTT. The chain joins TRBV6-5 to TRBJ2-3; TRBD1 matches 10 bases. The ends lost 5 bases at V and 5 bases at J; junction bases unmatched: 4. This CDR3 has 14 residues. CDR1 and CDR2 from the germline V gene are MNHEY and SVGAGI.

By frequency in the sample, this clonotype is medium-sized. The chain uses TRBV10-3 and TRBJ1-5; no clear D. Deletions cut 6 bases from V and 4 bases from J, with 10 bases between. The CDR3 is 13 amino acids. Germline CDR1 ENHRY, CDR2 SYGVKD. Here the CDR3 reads CAISGSGNQPQHF. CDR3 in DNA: TGTGCCATCAGCGGCAGCGGGAATCAGCCCCAGCATTTT.

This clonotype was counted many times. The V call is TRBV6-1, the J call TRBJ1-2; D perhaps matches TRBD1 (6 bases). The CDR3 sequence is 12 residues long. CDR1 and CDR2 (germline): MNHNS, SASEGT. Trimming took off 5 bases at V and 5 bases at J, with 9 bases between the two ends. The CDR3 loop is CASSWTDYGYTF. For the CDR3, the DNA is TGTGCCAGCAGTTGGACAGATTATGGCTACACCTTC.

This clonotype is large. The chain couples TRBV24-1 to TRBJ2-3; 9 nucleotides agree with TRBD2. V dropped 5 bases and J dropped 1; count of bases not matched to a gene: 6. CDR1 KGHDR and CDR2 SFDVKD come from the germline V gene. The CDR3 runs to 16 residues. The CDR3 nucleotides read TGTGCCACCAGTGCCCCGGTAGCGGGGGGCACAGATACGCAGTATTTT. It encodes CATSAPVAGGTDTQYF.

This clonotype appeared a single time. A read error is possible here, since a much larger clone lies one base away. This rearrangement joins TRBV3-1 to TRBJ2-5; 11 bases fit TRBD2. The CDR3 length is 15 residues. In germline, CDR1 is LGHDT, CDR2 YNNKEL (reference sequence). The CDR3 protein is CASSTGTSGQEAQYF. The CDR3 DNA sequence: TGTGCCAGCAGCACCGGGACTAGCGGACAAGAGGCCCAGTACTTC.

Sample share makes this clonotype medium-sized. The CDR3 sequence: CSASGTSDSYEQYF. DNA for the CDR3: TGCAGTGCTAGTGGGACTAGCGACTCCTACGAGCAGTACTTC. The V and J genes are TRBV20-1 and TRBJ2-7; 10 bases are shared with TRBD2. J gave up 0 bases and V 3 bases, and 2 bases lay outside the gene matches. This CDR3 comprises 14 residues. The germline CDR1 and CDR2 sequences are DFQATT and SNEGSKA (reference sequence).

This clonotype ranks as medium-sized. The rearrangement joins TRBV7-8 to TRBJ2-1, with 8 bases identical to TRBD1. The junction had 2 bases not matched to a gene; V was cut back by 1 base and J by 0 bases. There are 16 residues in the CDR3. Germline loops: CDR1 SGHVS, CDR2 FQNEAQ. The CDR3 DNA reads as TGTGCCAGCAGCTTAGTCAGGGGGCCCTCCTACAATGAGCAGTTCTTC. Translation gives CASSLVRGPSYNEQFF.

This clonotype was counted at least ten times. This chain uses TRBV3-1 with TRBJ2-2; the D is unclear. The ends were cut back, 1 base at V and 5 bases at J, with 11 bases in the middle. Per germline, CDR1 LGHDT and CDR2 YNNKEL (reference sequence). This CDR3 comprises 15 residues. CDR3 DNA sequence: TGTGCCAGCAGCCAAGTAGGACGGAGAACCGGGGAGCTGTTTTTT. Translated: CASSQVGRRTGELFF.

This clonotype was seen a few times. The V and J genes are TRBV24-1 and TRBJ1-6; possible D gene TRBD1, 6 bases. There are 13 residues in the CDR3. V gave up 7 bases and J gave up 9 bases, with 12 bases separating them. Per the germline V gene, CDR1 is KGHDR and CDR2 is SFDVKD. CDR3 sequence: CATSLGGSSPLHF. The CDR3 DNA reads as TGTGCCACCAGCCTTGGGGGCTCTTCACCCCTCCACTTT.

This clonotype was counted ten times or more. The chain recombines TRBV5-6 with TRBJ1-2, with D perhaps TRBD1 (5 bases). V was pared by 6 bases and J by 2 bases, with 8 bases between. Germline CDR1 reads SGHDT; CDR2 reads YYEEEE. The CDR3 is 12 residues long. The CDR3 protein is CASTRDNYGYTF. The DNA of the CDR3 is TGTGCCAGCACCCGGGACAACTATGGCTACACCTTC.

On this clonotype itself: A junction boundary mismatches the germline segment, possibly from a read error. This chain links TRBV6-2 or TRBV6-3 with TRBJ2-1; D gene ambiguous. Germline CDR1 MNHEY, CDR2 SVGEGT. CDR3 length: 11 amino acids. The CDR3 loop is CASSWRLEQIF. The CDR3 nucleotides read TGTGCCAGCAGTTGGAGACTGGAGCAGATCTTC.

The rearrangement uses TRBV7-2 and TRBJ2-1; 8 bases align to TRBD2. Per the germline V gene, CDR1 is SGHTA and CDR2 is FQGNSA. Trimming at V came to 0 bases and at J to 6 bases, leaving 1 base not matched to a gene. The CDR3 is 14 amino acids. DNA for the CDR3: TGTGCCAGCAGCTTAGCAGCGGGAGCCAATGAGCAGTTCTTC. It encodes CASSLAAGANEQFF.

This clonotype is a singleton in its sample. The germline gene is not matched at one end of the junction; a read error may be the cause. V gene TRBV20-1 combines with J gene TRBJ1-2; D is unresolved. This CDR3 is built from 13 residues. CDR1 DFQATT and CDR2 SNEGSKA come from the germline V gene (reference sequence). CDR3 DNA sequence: TGCAGTGCCAAGAAAGGGTTACCCTATGGCCACACCTTC. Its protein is CSAKKGLPYGHTF.